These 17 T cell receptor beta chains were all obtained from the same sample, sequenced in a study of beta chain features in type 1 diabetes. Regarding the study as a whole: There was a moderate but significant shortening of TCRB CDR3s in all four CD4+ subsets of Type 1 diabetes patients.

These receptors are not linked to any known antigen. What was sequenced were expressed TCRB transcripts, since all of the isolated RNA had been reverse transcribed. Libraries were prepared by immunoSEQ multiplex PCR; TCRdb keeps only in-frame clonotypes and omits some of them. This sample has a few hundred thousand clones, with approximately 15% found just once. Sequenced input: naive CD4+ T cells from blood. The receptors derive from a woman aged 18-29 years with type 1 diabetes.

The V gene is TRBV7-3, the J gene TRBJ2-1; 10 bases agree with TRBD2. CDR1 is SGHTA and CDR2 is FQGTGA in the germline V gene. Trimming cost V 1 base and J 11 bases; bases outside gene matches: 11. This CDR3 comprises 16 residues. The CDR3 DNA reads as TGTGCCAGCAGCTTAAACTTTGCCGGGACTAGCGCGAAGCAGTTCTTC. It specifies CASSLNFAGTSAKQFF.

The CDR3 loop is CAWSRTTGDTEAFF. In nucleotides, the CDR3 is TGTGCCTGGAGTCGGACGACAGGGGACACTGAAGCTTTCTTT. The chain combines TRBV30 with TRBJ1-1, with 8 bases identical to TRBD1. Germline V gene lookup returns CDR1 GTSNPN and CDR2 SVGIG (reference sequence). CDR3 size: 14 residues. V lost 2 bases, J lost 3 bases, and 5 bases stayed unmatched.

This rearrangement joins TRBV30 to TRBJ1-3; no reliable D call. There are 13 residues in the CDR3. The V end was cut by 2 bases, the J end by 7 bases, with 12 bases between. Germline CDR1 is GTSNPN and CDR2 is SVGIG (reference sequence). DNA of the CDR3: TGTGCCTGGAGTTATTACCTCGGGAACACCATATATTTT. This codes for CAWSYYLGNTIYF.

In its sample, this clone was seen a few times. The DNA for the CDR3 is TGTGCCAGCAGCAAGGGCCAGAGGGAGAGGGCTTTCTTT. Translated: CASSKGQRERAFF. The V and J genes are TRBV21-1 and TRBJ1-1. TRBV21-1 is a pseudogene locus. This CDR3 is 13 amino acids long.

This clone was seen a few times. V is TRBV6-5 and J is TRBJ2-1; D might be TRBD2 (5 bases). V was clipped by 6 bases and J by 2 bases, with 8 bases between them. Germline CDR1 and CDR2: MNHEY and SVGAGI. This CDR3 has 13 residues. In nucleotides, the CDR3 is TGTGCCAGCAGCCCCGGGACCTACAATGAGCAGTTCTTC. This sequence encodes CASSPGTYNEQFF.

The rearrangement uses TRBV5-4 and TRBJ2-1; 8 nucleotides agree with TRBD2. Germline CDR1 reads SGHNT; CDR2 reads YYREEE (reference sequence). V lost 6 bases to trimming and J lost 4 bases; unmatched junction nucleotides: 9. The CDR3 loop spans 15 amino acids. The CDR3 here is CASKTIAGTYNEQFF. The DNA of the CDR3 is TGTGCCAGCAAAACCATAGCGGGAACTTACAATGAGCAGTTCTTC.

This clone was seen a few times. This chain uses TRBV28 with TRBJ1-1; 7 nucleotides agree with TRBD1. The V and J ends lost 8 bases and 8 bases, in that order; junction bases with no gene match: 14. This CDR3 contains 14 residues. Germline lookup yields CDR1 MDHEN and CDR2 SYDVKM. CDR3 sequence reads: CASLLGTALREAFF. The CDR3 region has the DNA TGTGCCAGCCTCCTCGGGACAGCCCTCAGGGAAGCTTTCTTT.

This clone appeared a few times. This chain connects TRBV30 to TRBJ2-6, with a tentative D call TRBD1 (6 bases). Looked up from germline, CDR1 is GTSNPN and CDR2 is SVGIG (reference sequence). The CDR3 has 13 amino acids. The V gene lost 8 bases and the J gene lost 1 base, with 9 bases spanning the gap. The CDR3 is CAQGRSGANVLTF. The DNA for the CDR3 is TGTGCCCAGGGGCGGTCTGGGGCCAACGTCCTGACTTTC.

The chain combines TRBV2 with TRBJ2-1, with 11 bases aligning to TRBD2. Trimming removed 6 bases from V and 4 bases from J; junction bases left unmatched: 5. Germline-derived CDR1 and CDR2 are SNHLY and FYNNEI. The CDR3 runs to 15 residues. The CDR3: CASRRLAGSYNEQFF. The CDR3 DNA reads TGTGCCAGCAGGCGACTAGCGGGATCGTACAATGAGCAGTTCTTC.

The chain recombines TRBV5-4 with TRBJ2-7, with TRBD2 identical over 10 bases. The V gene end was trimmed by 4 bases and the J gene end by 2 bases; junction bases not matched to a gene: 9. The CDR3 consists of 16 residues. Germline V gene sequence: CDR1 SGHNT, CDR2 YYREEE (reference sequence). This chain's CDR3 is CASSPGGSGRPYEQYV. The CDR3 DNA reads TGTGCCAGCAGCCCGGGTGGTAGCGGGAGGCCCTACGAGCAGTACGTC.

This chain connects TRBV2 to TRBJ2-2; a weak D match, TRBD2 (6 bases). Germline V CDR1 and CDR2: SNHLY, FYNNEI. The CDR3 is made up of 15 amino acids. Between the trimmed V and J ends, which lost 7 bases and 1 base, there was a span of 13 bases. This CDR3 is CASTGVGRNTGELFF. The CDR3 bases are TGTGCCAGCACGGGGGTCGGGAGGAACACCGGGGAGCTGTTTTTT.

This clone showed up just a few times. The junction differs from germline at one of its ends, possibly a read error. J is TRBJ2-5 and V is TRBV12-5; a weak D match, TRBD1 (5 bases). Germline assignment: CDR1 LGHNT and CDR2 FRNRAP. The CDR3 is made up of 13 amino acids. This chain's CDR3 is CASGLVQESPTDF. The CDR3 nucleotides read TGTGCTAGTGGTTTGGTACAGGAGAGTCCCACGGACTTC.

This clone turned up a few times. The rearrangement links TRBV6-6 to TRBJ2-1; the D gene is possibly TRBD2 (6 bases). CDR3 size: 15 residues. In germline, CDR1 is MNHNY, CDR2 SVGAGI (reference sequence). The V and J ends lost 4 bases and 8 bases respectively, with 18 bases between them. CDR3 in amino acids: CASSFQGRELDEQFF. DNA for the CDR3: TGTGCCAGCAGTTTCCAGGGTCGGGAGCTGGATGAGCAGTTCTTC.

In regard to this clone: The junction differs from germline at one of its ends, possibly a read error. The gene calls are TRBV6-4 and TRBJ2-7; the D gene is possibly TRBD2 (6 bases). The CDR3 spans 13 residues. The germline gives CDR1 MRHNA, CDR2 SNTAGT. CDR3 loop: CASRDYPTYEQYF. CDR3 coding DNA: TGTGCCAGCAGGGACTATCCCACCTACGAGCAGTACTTC.

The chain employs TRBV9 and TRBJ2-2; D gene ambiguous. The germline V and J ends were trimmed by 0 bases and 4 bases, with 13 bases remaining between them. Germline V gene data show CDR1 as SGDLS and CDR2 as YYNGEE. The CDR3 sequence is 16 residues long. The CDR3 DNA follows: TGTGCCAGCAGCGTAGCGTCCCTACCTTCCACCGGGGAGCTGTTTTTT. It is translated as CASSVASLPSTGELFF.

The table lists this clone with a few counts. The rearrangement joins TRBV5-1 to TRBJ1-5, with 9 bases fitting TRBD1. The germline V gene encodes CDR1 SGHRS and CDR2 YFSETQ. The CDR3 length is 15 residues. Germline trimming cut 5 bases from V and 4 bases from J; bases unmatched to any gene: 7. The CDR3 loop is CASREGTGMNQPQHF. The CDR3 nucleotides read TGCGCCAGCAGGGAAGGGACAGGGATGAATCAGCCCCAGCATTTT.

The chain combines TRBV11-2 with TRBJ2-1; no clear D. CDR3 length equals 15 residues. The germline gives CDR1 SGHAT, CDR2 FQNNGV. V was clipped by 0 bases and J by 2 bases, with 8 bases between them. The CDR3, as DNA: TGTGCCAGCAGCTTAGAAGGCGCGGCCTACAATGAGCAGTTCTTC. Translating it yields CASSLEGAAYNEQFF.